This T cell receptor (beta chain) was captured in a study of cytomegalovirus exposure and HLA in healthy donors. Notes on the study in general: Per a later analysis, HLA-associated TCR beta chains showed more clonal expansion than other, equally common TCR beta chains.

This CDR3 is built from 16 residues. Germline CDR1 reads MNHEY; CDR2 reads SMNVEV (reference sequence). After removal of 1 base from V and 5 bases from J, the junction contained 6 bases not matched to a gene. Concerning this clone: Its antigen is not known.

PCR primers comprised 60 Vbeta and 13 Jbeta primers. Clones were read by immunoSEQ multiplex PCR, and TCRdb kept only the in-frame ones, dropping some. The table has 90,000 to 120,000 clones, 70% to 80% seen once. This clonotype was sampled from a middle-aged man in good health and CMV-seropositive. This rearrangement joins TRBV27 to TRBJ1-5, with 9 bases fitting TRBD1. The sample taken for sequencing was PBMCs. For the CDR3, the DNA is TGTGCCAGCAGTTTATACAACAGGGGGCAGGATCAGCCCCAGCATTTT. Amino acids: CASSLYNRGQDQPQHF.